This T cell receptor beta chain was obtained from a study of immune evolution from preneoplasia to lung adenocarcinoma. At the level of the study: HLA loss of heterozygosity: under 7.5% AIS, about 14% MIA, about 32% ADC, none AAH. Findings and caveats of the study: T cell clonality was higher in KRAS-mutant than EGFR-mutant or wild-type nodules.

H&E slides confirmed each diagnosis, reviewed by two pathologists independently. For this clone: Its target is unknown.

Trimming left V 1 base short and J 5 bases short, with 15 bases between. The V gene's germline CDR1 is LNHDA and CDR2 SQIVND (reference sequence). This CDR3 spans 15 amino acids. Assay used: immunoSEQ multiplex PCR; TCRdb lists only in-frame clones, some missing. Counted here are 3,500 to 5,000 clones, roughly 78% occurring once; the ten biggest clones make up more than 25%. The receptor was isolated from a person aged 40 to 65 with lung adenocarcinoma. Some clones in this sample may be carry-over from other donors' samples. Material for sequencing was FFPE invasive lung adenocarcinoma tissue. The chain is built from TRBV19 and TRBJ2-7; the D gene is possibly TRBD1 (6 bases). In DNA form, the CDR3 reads TGTGCCAGTAGTATAGGCCTGGGGGCTATCGACGAGCAGTACTTC. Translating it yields CASSIGLGAIDEQYF.